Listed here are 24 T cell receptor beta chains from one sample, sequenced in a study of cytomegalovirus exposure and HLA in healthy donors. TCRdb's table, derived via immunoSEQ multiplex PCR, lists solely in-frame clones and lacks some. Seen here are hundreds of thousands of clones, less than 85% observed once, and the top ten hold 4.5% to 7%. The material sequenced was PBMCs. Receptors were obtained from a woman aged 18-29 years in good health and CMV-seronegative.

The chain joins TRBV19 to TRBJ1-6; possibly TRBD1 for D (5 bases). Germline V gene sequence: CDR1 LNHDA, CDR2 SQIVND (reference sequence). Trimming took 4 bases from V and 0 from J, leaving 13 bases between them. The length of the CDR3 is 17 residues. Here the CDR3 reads CASSKPSRGSYNSPLHF. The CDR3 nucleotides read TGTGCCAGTAGTAAACCTTCGAGGGGCTCCTATAATTCACCCCTCCACTTT. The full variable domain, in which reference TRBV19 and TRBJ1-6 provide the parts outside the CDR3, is DGGITQSPKYLFRKEGQNVTLSCEQNLNHDAMYWYRQDPGQGLRLIYYSQIVNDFQKGDIAEGYSVSREKKESFPLTVTSAQKNPTAFYLCASSKPSRGSYNSPLHFGNGTRLTVT.

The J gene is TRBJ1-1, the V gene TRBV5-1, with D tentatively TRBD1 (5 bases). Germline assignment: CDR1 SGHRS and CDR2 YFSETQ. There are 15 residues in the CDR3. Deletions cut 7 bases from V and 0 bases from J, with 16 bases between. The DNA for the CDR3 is TGCGCCAGCTGTGTAGATTGGGGGATGAACACTGAAGCTTTCTTT. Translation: CASCVDWGMNTEAFF.

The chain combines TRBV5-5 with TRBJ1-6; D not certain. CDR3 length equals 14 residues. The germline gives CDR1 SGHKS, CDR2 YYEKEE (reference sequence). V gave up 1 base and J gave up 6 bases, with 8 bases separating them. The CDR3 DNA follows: TGTGCCAGCAGCTTGCCGCCCACTAATTCACCCCTCCACTTT. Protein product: CASSLPPTNSPLHF.

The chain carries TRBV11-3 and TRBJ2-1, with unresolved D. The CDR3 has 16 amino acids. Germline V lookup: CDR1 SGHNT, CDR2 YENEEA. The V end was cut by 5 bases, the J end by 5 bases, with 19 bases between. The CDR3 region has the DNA TGTGCCAGCAGCCCTGGCGACCCAGGAAAAAACAATGAGCAGTTCTTC. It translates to CASSPGDPGKNNEQFF.

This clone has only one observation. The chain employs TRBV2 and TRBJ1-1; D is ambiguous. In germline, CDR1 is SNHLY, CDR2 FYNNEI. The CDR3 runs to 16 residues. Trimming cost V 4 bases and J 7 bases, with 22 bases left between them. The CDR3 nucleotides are TGTGCCAGCAGTGGCGGTGCTGGACTGAGGAGAATTGAAGCTTTCTTT. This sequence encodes CASSGGAGLRRIEAFF. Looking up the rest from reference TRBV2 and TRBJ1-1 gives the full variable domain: EPEVTQTPSHQVTQMGQEVILRCVPISNHLYFYWYRQILGQKVEFLVSFYNNEISEKSEIFDDQFSVERPDGSNFTLKIRSTKLEDSAMYFCASSGGAGLRRIEAFFGQGTRLTVV.

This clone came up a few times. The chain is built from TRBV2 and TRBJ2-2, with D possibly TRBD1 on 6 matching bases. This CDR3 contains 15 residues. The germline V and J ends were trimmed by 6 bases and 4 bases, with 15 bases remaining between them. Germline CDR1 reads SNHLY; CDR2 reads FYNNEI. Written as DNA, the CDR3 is TGTGCCAGCAGGGCACAGGGTACGTTCACCGGGGAGCTGTTTTTT. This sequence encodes CASRAQGTFTGELFF.

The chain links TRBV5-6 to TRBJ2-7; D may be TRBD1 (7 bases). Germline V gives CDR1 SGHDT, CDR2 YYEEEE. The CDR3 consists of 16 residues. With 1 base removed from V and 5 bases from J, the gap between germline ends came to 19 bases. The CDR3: CASSLYGARGVHEQYF. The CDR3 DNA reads TGTGCCAGCAGCTTGTACGGGGCCAGGGGGGTCCACGAGCAGTACTTC.

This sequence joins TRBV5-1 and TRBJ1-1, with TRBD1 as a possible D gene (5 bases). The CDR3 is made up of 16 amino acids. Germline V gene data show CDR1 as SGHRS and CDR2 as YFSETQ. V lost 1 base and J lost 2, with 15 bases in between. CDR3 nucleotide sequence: TGCGCCAGCAGCTTGTACCCTGACAGAATTAACACTGAAGCTTTCTTT. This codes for CASSLYPDRINTEAFF.

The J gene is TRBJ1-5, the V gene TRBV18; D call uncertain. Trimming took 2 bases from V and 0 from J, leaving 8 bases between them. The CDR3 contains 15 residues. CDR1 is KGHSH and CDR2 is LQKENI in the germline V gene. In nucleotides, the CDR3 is TGTGCCAGCTCACCAGAGATTTATAGCAATCAGCCCCAGCATTTT. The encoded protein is CASSPEIYSNQPQHF.

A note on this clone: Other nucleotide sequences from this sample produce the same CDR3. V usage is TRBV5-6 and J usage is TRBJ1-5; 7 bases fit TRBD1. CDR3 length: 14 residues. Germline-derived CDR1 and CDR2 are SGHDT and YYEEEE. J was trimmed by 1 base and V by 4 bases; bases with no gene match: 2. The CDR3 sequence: CASSLRGSNQPQHF. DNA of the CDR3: TGTGCCAGCAGCCTCAGGGGGAGCAATCAGCCCCAGCATTTT. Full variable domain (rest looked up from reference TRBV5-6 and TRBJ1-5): DAGVTQSPTHLIKTRGQQVTLRCSPKSGHDTVSWYQQALGQGPQFIFQYYEEEERQRGNFPDRFSGHQFPNYSSELNVNALLLGDSALYLCASSLRGSNQPQHFGDGTRLSIL.

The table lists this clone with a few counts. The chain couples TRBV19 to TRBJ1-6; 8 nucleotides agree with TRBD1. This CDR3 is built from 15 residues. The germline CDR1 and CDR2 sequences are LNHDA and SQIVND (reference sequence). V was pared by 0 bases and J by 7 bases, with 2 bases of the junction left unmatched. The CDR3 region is CASSIEGTGNSPLHF. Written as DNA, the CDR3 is TGTGCCAGTAGTATAGAGGGGACAGGCAATTCACCCCTCCACTTT.

This CDR3 is CAWSRAVQETQYF. DNA of the CDR3: TGTGCCTGGAGTAGGGCGGTTCAAGAGACCCAGTACTTC. The gene calls are TRBV30 and TRBJ2-5; the D is unclear. Germline CDR1 and CDR2: GTSNPN and SVGIG (reference sequence). Deletions cut 2 bases from V and 2 bases from J, with 9 bases between. The CDR3 has 13 residues.

The CDR3 here is CASSLGTGNEKLFF. The CDR3 DNA sequence: TGTGCCAGCAGCTTAGGGACAGGGAATGAAAAACTGTTTTTT. V gene TRBV5-6 combines with J gene TRBJ1-4; TRBD1 aligns across 9 bases. CDR1 is SGHDT, CDR2 YYEEEE, per germline. Trimming at V came to 2 bases and at J to 5 bases, leaving 1 base not matched to a gene. The CDR3 consists of 14 residues.

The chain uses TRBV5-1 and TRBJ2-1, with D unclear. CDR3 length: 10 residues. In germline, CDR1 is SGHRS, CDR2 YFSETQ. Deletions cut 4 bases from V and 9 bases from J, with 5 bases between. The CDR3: CASSGREQFF. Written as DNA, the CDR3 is TGCGCCAGCAGCGGTCGTGAGCAGTTCTTC.

CDR3 amino acids: CASSLPGVDEQFF. CDR3 nucleotides: TGTGCCAGCAGTTTGCCGGGAGTAGATGAGCAGTTCTTC. The chain employs TRBV28 and TRBJ2-1; perhaps TRBD2 as D (6 bases). CDR1 and CDR2 from the germline V gene are MDHEN and SYDVKM. This CDR3 contains 13 residues. Trimming took off 3 bases at V and 8 bases at J, with 11 bases between the two ends.

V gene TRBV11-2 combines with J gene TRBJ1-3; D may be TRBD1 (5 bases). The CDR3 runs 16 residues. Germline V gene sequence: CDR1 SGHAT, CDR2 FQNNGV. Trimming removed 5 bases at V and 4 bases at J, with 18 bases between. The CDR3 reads CASSAHGGSWGNTIYF. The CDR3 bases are TGTGCCAGCAGCGCCCACGGGGGTTCATGGGGAAACACCATATATTTT.

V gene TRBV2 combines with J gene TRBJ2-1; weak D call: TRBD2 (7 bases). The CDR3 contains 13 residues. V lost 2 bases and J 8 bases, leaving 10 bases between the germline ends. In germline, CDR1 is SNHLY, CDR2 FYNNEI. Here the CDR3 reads CASSETGRDEQFF. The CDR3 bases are TGTGCCAGCAGTGAAACAGGGAGGGATGAGCAGTTCTTC.

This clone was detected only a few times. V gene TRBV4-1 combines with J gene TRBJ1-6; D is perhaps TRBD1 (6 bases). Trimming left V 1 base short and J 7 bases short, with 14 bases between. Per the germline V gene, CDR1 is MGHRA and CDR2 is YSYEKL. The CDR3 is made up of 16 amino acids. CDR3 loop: CASSQAGAAPNSPLHF. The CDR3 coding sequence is TGCGCCAGCAGCCAAGCGGGGGCGGCCCCCAATTCACCCCTCCACTTT.

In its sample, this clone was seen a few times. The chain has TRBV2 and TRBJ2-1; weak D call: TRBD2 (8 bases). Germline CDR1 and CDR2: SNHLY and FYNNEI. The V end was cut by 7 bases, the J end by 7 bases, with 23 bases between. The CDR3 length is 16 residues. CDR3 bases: TGTGCCAGCATGTGGTCCGCGGGGGGCAGGGGGAATGAGCAGTTCTTC. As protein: CASMWSAGGRGNEQFF.

This CDR3 reads CASSLPPGVNTEAFF. The CDR3 DNA sequence: TGTGCCAGCAGCTTACCCCCAGGGGTGAACACTGAAGCTTTCTTT. This chain connects TRBV11-2 to TRBJ1-1; perhaps TRBD1 as D (6 bases). The V and J ends lost 2 bases and 0 bases respectively, with 10 bases between them. Germline V gene data show CDR1 as SGHAT and CDR2 as FQNNGV. The CDR3 runs 15 residues.

CDR3 amino acids: CSVGTGSGGSRGDTQYF. The CDR3 DNA follows: TGCAGCGTTGGGACAGGGTCTGGTGGGTCTCGGGGAGATACGCAGTATTTT. The V and J genes are TRBV29-1 and TRBJ2-3; TRBD1 matches at 8 bases. Per the germline V gene, CDR1 is SQVTM and CDR2 is ANQGSEA. This CDR3 is built from 17 residues. Trimming removed 4 bases from V and 5 bases from J; junction bases left unmatched: 17.

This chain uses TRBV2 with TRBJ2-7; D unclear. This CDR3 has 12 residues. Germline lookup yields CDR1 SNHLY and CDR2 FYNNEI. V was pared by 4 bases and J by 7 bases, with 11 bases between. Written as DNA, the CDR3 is TGTGCCAGCAGTGTCACAGTCGATGAGCAGTACTTC. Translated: CASSVTVDEQYF.

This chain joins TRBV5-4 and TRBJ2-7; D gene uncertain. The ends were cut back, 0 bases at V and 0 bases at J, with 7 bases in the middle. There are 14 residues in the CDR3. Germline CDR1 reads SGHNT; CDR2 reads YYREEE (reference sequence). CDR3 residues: CASSLDSSSYEQYF. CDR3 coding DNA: TGTGCCAGCAGCTTGGACTCCAGCTCCTACGAGCAGTACTTC. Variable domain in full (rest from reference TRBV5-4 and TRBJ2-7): ETGVTQSPTHLIKTRGQQVTLRCSSQSGHNTVSWYQQALGQGPQFIFQYYREEENGRGNFPPRFSGLQFPNYSSELNVNALELDDSALYLCASSLDSSSYEQYFGPGTRLTVT.

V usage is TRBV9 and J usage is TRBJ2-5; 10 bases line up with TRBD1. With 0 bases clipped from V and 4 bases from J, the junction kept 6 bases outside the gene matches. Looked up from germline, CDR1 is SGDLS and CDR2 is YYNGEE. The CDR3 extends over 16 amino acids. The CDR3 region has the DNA TGTGCCAGCAGCGTAGGGAGACAGGGGGCCGGAGAGACCCAGTACTTC. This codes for CASSVGRQGAGETQYF.